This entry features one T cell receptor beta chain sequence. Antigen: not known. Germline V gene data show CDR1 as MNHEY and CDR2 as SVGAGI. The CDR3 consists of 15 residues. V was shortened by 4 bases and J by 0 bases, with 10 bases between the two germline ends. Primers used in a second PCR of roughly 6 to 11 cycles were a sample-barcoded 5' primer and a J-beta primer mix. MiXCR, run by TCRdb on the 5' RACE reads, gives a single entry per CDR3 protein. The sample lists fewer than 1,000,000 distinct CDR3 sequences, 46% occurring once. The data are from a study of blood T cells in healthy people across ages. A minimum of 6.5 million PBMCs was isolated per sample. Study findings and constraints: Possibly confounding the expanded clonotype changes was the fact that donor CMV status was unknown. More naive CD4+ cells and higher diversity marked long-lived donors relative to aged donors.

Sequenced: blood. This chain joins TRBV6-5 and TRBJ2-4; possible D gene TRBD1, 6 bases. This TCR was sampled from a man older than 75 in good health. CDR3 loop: CASSSTGLAKNIQYF. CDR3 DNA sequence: TGTGCCAGCAGTTCCACAGGGTTAGCCAAAAACATTCAGTACTTC.